The next 26 T cell receptor beta chains were all read from a single sample in a study of blood T cell repertoires in COVID-19. Some clones are missing from TCRdb's copy, which holds only in-frame ones; the method was immunoSEQ multiplex PCR. The sample holds about 49,000 clones; roughly 86% are singletons and the top ten take 5%. Specimen: peripheral blood. These receptors all come from a man aged 40-55 years with active COVID-19.

The chain is built from TRBV6-5 and TRBJ2-7, with 8 bases lining up with TRBD2. CDR3 length: 15 amino acids. Germline-derived CDR1 and CDR2 are MNHEY and SVGAGI. Trimming took 6 bases from V and 5 from J; bases not matched to a gene: 12. The CDR3 nucleotides read TGTGCCAGCAGCACCCAGGGGAGCGGGAGACACGAGCAGTACTTC. It codes for CASSTQGSGRHEQYF.

The chain joins TRBV6-2 or TRBV6-3 to TRBJ2-5, with 9 bases that match TRBD2. V shed 0 bases and J 5 bases; nucleotides not matched to a gene: 4. Germline CDR1 and CDR2: MNHEY and SVGEGT. There are 15 residues in the CDR3. The CDR3 is CASSYSASGKETQYF. CDR3 DNA sequence: TGTGCCAGCAGTTACTCAGCTAGCGGGAAGGAGACCCAGTACTTC.

This chain joins TRBV5-1 and TRBJ1-4; TRBD1 aligns across 7 bases. The CDR3 consists of 12 residues. CDR1 is SGHRS and CDR2 is YFSETQ in the germline V gene. Trimming at V came to 5 bases and at J to 5 bases, leaving 0 bases not matched to a gene. The CDR3, as DNA: TGCGCCAGCAGGACAGGGAATGAAAAACTGTTTTTT. Its protein is CASRTGNEKLFF.

The chain has TRBV27 and TRBJ2-3, with TRBD2 identical over 7 bases. Looked up from germline, CDR1 is MNHEY and CDR2 is SMNVEV (reference sequence). This CDR3 has 15 amino acids. V shed 2 bases, J shed 5 bases, and the junction held 7 bases outside the gene matches. The CDR3, as DNA: TGTGCCAGCAGTTTACGAGGGAGGGTGGTAGATACGCAGTATTTT. Protein product: CASSLRGRVVDTQYF.

The rearrangement links TRBV6-5 to TRBJ2-7; D ambiguous. V gave up 0 bases and J gave up 0 bases, with 6 bases separating them. Germline assignment: CDR1 MNHEY and CDR2 SVGAGI. The CDR3 totals 14 residues. The CDR3 here is CASSYSRSSYEQYF. The CDR3 DNA sequence: TGTGCCAGCAGTTACTCGCGGAGCTCCTACGAGCAGTACTTC.

The CDR3 DNA reads TGTGCCAGCAGCTTATCAGCGATTTCCTACGAGCAGTACTTC. Encoded protein: CASSLSAISYEQYF. The chain has TRBV11-3 and TRBJ2-7, with D uncertain. CDR3 length: 14 amino acids. The germline V gene has CDR1 SGHNT and CDR2 YENEEA. V lost 2 bases to trimming and J lost 1 base, with 9 bases between them.

The V call is TRBV7-9, the J call TRBJ2-1; 12 bases fit TRBD2. The germline V gene encodes CDR1 SEHNR and CDR2 FQNEAQ (reference sequence). V dropped 4 bases and J dropped 4; count of bases not matched to a gene: 8. There are 17 residues in the CDR3. CDR3 sequence (DNA): TGTGCCAGCAGCTCTTCTAGCGGGAGGGCGGGTTACAATGAGCAGTTCTTC. Protein: CASSSSSGRAGYNEQFF.

The rearrangement links TRBV9 to TRBJ1-2; D may be TRBD1 (6 bases). Between the trimmed V and J ends, which lost 0 bases and 3 bases, there was a span of 12 bases. Germline V gene sequence: CDR1 SGDLS, CDR2 YYNGEE. The CDR3 totals 15 residues. CDR3 nucleotide sequence: TGTGCCAGCAGCGTAGGAACAGGGTGGGACTATGGCTACACCTTC. Its translation: CASSVGTGWDYGYTF.

This clone was counted once. The V gene is TRBV30, the J gene TRBJ1-1, with D possibly being TRBD1 (6 bases). This CDR3 region has 13 residues. Looked up from germline, CDR1 is GTSNPN and CDR2 is SVGIG (reference sequence). The V and J ends lost 1 base and 1 base respectively, with 7 bases between them. CDR3 in DNA: TGTGCCTGGAGTGGGGGGCAGAACACTGAAGCTTTCTTT. Protein product: CAWSGGQNTEAFF.

This chain joins TRBV15 and TRBJ1-2, with a tentative D call TRBD1 (5 bases). Trimming cost V 3 bases and J 0 bases, with 11 bases left between them. This CDR3 comprises 15 residues. CDR1 and CDR2 from the germline V gene are LNHNV and YYDKDF (reference sequence). CDR3 region: CATSSGGRANYGYTF. Here the CDR3 DNA reads TGTGCCACCAGCAGTGGGGGGAGGGCTAACTATGGCTACACCTTC.

J is TRBJ1-3 and V is TRBV5-6, with D perhaps TRBD1 (5 bases). Trimming stripped 5 bases from V and 0 bases from J, with 15 bases between. Germline-derived CDR1 and CDR2 are SGHDT and YYEEEE. The length of the CDR3 is 16 residues. CDR3 nucleotides: TGTGCCAGCAGTCCAAAGCGGGGCGCCTCTGGAAACACCATATATTTT. Its translation: CASSPKRGASGNTIYF.

The chain uses TRBV2 and TRBJ2-2; TRBD1 agrees at 8 bases. The CDR3 totals 12 residues. V shed 8 bases, J shed 10 bases, and the junction held 6 bases outside the gene matches. Germline-derived CDR1 and CDR2 are SNHLY and FYNNEI. This CDR3 reads CASRQGQMELFF. The CDR3 DNA follows: TGTGCCAGCCGACAGGGGCAAATGGAGCTGTTTTTT.

J is TRBJ1-1 and V is TRBV9; tentative D call: TRBD1 (5 bases). Germline V gives CDR1 SGDLS, CDR2 YYNGEE. This CDR3 region has 13 residues. Trimming took 0 bases from V and 6 from J, leaving 9 bases between them. The CDR3 region is CASSVVGGAEAFF. The CDR3 nucleotides read TGTGCCAGCAGCGTAGTCGGGGGTGCTGAAGCTTTCTTT. The full variable domain, with the rest looked up from reference TRBV9 and TRBJ1-1, is DSGVTQTPKHLITATGQRVTLRCSPRSGDLSVYWYQQSLDQGLQFLIQYYNGEERAKGNILERFSAQQFPDLHSELNLSSLELGDSALYFCASSVVGGAEAFFGQGTRLTVV.

The chain's CDR3 is CAWSSTSLFYEQYF. CDR3 DNA sequence: TGTGCCTGGAGTTCGACTAGCCTCTTTTACGAGCAGTACTTC. The chain combines TRBV30 with TRBJ2-7; TRBD2 aligns across 7 bases. CDR3 length equals 14 residues. Per the germline V gene, CDR1 is GTSNPN and CDR2 is SVGIG (reference sequence). J was trimmed by 4 bases and V by 2 bases; bases with no gene match: 8.

J is TRBJ2-1 and V is TRBV28; TRBD2 matches at 8 bases. Germline values: CDR1 MDHEN, CDR2 SYDVKM. The CDR3 is 12 residues long. J gave up 16 bases and V 2 bases, and 7 bases lay outside the gene matches. The CDR3: CASSLIAGPLFF. The CDR3 DNA sequence: TGTGCCAGCAGTTTAATAGCGGGACCGTTATTCTTC.

The V gene is TRBV6-5, the J gene TRBJ1-1; D perhaps matches TRBD1 (6 bases). The CDR3 extends over 13 amino acids. The V end was cut by 0 bases, the J end by 10 bases, with 12 bases between. Germline V lookup: CDR1 MNHEY, CDR2 SVGAGI. Written as DNA, the CDR3 is TGTGCCAGCAGTTACTCGGCCTTAGGGGGAGCTTTCTTT. Residues: CASSYSALGGAFF.

The chain employs TRBV7-3 and TRBJ2-3, with D perhaps TRBD2 (5 bases). The ends were cut back, 5 bases at V and 2 bases at J, with 11 bases in the middle. The CDR3 loop spans 14 amino acids. Germline CDR1 is SGHTA and CDR2 is FQGTGA. The CDR3, as DNA: TGTGCCAGCAGCCCTCGGGGTATCACAGATACGCAGTATTTT. Its translation is CASSPRGITDTQYF.

This chain joins TRBV10-3 and TRBJ1-2; 7 bases match TRBD1. Germline CDR1 is ENHRY and CDR2 is SYGVKD. CDR3 length equals 13 residues. The V gene end was trimmed by 10 bases and the J gene end by 4 bases; junction bases not matched to a gene: 9. Here the CDR3 reads CATGTERFYGYTF. The CDR3 region has the DNA TGTGCCACCGGGACAGAAAGATTCTATGGCTACACCTTC.

The chain has TRBV9 and TRBJ1-3; TRBD1 is a possible D gene (5 bases). The CDR3 has 14 amino acids. Trimming removed 4 bases from V and 5 bases from J, with 13 bases in between. CDR1 and CDR2 (germline): SGDLS, YYNGEE. CDR3 loop: CASSTRGDRNTIYF. CDR3 in DNA: TGTGCCAGCAGCACCCGGGGGGACCGAAACACCATATATTTT.

The V call is TRBV6-5, the J call TRBJ2-5; TRBD1 matches at 7 bases. The ends lost 6 bases at V and 1 base at J; junction bases unmatched: 2. Germline lookup yields CDR1 MNHEY and CDR2 SVGAGI. This CDR3 comprises 13 residues. The CDR3 DNA reads TGTGCCAGCAGCCGGGACAGCCAAGAGACCCAGTACTTC. This codes for CASSRDSQETQYF.

The rearrangement joins TRBV6-5 to TRBJ1-2, with D possibly matching TRBD1 (6 bases). V lost 8 bases and J lost 13, with 17 bases in between. This CDR3 spans 11 amino acids. Germline CDR1 is MNHEY and CDR2 is SVGAGI. The CDR3 region is CASPDSIFATF. The CDR3 region has the DNA TGTGCCAGCCCGGACAGCATTTTTGCCACCTTC.

This rearrangement joins TRBV9 to TRBJ1-1; D not certain. Trimming took 2 bases from V and 3 from J, leaving 5 bases between them. The CDR3 has 12 amino acids. Germline CDR1 reads SGDLS; CDR2 reads YYNGEE. The CDR3 DNA sequence: TGTGCCAGCAGCGTCGGAGACACTGAAGCTTTCTTT. Translating gives CASSVGDTEAFF.

The chain combines TRBV6-5 with TRBJ2-1; D may be TRBD1 (7 bases). The length of the CDR3 is 13 residues. Looked up from germline, CDR1 is MNHEY and CDR2 is SVGAGI. The germline V and J ends were trimmed by 8 bases and 4 bases, with 12 bases remaining between them. The CDR3 bases are TGTGCCAGCGGCGGGACAGAGTACAATGAGCAGTTCTTC. It codes for CASGGTEYNEQFF.

There are a few counts of this clone. The rearrangement uses TRBV28 and TRBJ2-7; TRBD1 matches at 7 bases. Germline V gives CDR1 MDHEN, CDR2 SYDVKM. The V segment lost 6 bases and the J segment 3 bases; nucleotides outside the gene matches: 14. This CDR3 is built from 16 residues. The CDR3 loop reads CASSPPTGQRYYEQYF. Written as DNA, the CDR3 is TGTGCCAGCAGCCCCCCGACGGGACAGCGTTACTACGAGCAGTACTTC.

The chain couples TRBV19 to TRBJ2-3, with unresolved D. The germline V gene encodes CDR1 LNHDA and CDR2 SQIVND (reference sequence). The CDR3 runs to 14 residues. Trimming removed 9 bases from V and 0 bases from J, with 13 bases in between. CDR3 bases: TGTGCCAGCGATATTGCGGCTAGCACAGATACGCAGTATTTT. Translating gives CASDIAASTDTQYF.

The chain combines TRBV11-2 with TRBJ2-3, with 7 bases matching TRBD1. The length of the CDR3 is 15 residues. Per the germline V gene, CDR1 is SGHAT and CDR2 is FQNNGV. After removal of 5 bases from V and 4 bases from J, the junction contained 9 bases not matched to a gene. Here the CDR3 reads CASSVSGQRADTQYF. The CDR3 coding sequence is TGTGCCAGCAGCGTATCGGGACAGAGAGCAGATACGCAGTATTTT.